Listed below are T cell receptor beta chains from one sample, sequenced in a study of regulatory T cells in long-lasting Graves disease. Each CDR3 protein gets one entry after TCRdb re-called the multiplex PCR reads with MiXCR. The profile covers 370,000 or so distinct CDR3 sequences, with about 16% appearing a single time and over 20% taken by the ten largest. A further study also used this sample, focusing on T cells in Graves' hyperthyroidism and ophthalmopathy.

Sequenced here: peripheral blood mononuclear cells (PBMCs), sampled at new diagnosis, from a patient treated with antithyroid drugs. The origin of the receptors is a woman between 18 and 29 years old with Graves disease. Both conserved end residues are part of each CDR3. Fields, in order: D gene, clone size, V gene, J gene, CDR3 protein, CDR3 DNA. The D gene is left open where the match is weak. Rows may omit the clone size; those that give it use once, few, many or a size class.

>.|.|TRBV18|TRBJ1-1
CANSTVSGGTEAFF
TGTGCCAACTCAACCGTAAGTGGAGGCACTGAAGCTTTCTTT
>.|many|TRBV3-1|TRBJ1-2
CASSQGGRRNGYTF
TGTGCCAGCAGCCAAGGGGGCCGCAGGAATGGCTACACCTTC
>.|many|TRBV12-3/TRBV12-4|TRBJ1-1
CASSLGRRLDTEAFF
TGTGCCAGCAGTTTGGGCCGGCGGTTGGACACTGAAGCTTTCTTT
>TRBD1|.|TRBV28|TRBJ1-5
CASASGQGRRNQPQHF
TGTGCCAGCGCTTCGGGACAGGGGCGCAGGAATCAGCCCCAGCATTTT
>.|few|TRBV10-3|TRBJ1-2
CAISETVNYGYTF
TGTGCCATCAGTGAGACAGTGAACTATGGCTACACCTTC
>.|few|TRBV5-6|TRBJ2-7
CASSFQGSDEQYF
TGTGCCAGCAGCTTTCAGGGTTCCGACGAGCAGTACTTC
>.|many|TRBV20-1|TRBJ2-3
CSATGTWAGTDTQYF
TGCAGTGCTACGGGGACTTGGGCGGGCACAGATACGCAGTATTTT
>.|.|TRBV11-2|TRBJ2-2
CASTRSGPLGGELFF
TGTGCCAGCACCCGCTCGGGCCCTCTGGGCGGGGAGCTGTTTTTT
>.|.|TRBV19|TRBJ1-2
CASYNSINGYTF
TGTGCCAGTTACAACTCAATTAATGGCTACACCTTC
>TRBD2|many|TRBV29-1|TRBJ2-1
CSVGGRGSEQFF
TGCAGCGTTGGTGGGAGGGGCAGTGAGCAGTTCTTC
>.|many|TRBV5-1|TRBJ2-3
CASSLGSGAPTDTQYF
TGCGCCAGCAGCTTGGGTTCGGGGGCTCCCACAGATACGCAGTATTTT
>.|many|TRBV28|TRBJ2-1
CASRKFDEQFF
TGTGCCAGCAGGAAATTCGATGAGCAGTTCTTC
>.|many|TRBV30|TRBJ2-3
CAWSFGGEADTQYF
TGTGCCTGGAGTTTTGGAGGGGAGGCAGATACGCAGTATTTT
>.|many|TRBV3-1|TRBJ2-5
CASSQASQETQYF
TGTGCCAGCAGCCAAGCTTCCCAAGAGACCCAGTACTTC
>.|many|TRBV9|TRBJ2-7
CASSLSQGYEQYF
TGTGCCAGCAGCCTCTCCCAGGGGTACGAGCAGTACTTC
>.|few|TRBV15|TRBJ1-4
CATSRRREGANEKLFF
TGTGCCACCAGCAGACGGAGGGAAGGGGCTAATGAAAAACTGTTTTTT
>.|many|TRBV5-6|TRBJ1-4
CASSLVPGTHNEKLFF
TGTGCCAGCAGCTTGGTCCCAGGGACCCATAATGAAAAACTGTTTTTT
>.|.|TRBV29-1|TRBJ1-1
CSVGFLRPDEAFF
TGCAGCGTTGGATTTCTACGGCCGGATGAAGCTTTCTTT
>TRBD2|many|TRBV28|TRBJ2-1
CASSSASGGYNEQFF
TGTGCCAGCAGTTCGGCTAGCGGGGGTTACAATGAGCAGTTCTTC
>.|.|TRBV6-1|TRBJ2-7
CASTRGRDEQYF
TGTGCCAGCACCCGGGGCAGGGACGAGCAGTACTTC
>.|many|TRBV7-9|TRBJ2-7
CASSPTGNHEQYF
TGTGCCAGCAGCCCCACAGGGAACCACGAGCAGTACTTC
>.|many|TRBV5-1|TRBJ2-7
CASSLVGRSSYEQYF
TGCGCCAGCAGCTTGGTTGGCAGAAGCTCCTACGAGCAGTACTTC
>.|many|TRBV3-1|TRBJ1-1
CASEGLGTEAFF
TGTGCCAGCGAGGGCCTTGGCACTGAAGCTTTCTTT
>.|many|TRBV18|TRBJ2-7
CASSPIKGHEQYF
TGTGCCAGCTCACCTATTAAGGGGCACGAGCAGTACTTC
>TRBD2|many|TRBV12-3/TRBV12-4|TRBJ2-3
CASSLGEGPDTQYF
TGTGCCAGCAGTTTGGGGGAGGGACCAGATACGCAGTATTTT
>.|few|TRBV6-2/TRBV6-3|TRBJ2-5
CASRLEESPYF
TGTGCCAGCAGGTTGGAGGAGAGCCCGTACTTC
>.|many|TRBV11-2|TRBJ1-1
CASSPSRGENTEAFF
TGTGCCAGCAGCCCAAGTAGGGGGGAAAACACTGAAGCTTTCTTT
>TRBD1|.|TRBV5-1|TRBJ2-7
CASNQGEAYEQYF
TGCGCCAGCAACCAGGGGGAAGCCTACGAGCAGTACTTC
>TRBD2|many|TRBV6-4|TRBJ2-7
CASRGLAGDVSYEQYF
TGTGCCAGCAGAGGTCTAGCGGGAGACGTCTCCTACGAGCAGTACTTC
>.|many|TRBV3-1|TRBJ1-2
CASSPAGRANYGYTF
TGTGCCAGCAGCCCAGCAGGCAGAGCTAACTATGGCTACACCTTC
>.|few|TRBV6-1|TRBJ2-3
CAIRMTGRAADTQYF
TGTGCCATCCGGATGACTGGACGGGCGGCAGATACGCAGTATTTT
>.|.|TRBV5-4|TRBJ1-2
CASSLAGALDYGYTF
TGTGCCAGCAGCTTGGCGGGGGCGCTGGACTATGGCTACACCTTC
>TRBD1|many|TRBV6-1|TRBJ2-3
CASNMRTGADTQYF
TGTGCCAGCAACATGCGGACAGGGGCAGATACGCAGTATTTT
>TRBD2|few|TRBV29-1|TRBJ2-1
CSVDTSGIFNEQFF
TGCAGCGTTGATACTAGCGGGATCTTCAATGAGCAGTTCTTC
>TRBD2|.|TRBV6-1|TRBJ2-7
CASSLGTSDLHEQYF
TGTGCCAGCAGTCTCGGGACTAGCGACCTCCACGAGCAGTACTTC
>.|many|TRBV20-1|TRBJ2-1
CSARDGVRVSYNEQFF
TGCAGTGCTAGAGACGGAGTGCGGGTTTCCTACAATGAGCAGTTCTTC